This is a list of T cell receptor beta chains from one sample in a study of blood T cell repertoires in COVID-19. Assay: immunoSEQ multiplex PCR; the TCRdb copy retains only in-frame clones and omits some. The data show 25,000 to 35,000 clones, with around 90% seen just once and about 5.6% held by the top ten. Sample: peripheral blood. Every receptor here comes from a man in his 60s with active COVID-19. CDR3s include the opening cysteine and the closing phenylalanine or tryptophan. Fields, in order: V gene, J gene, clone size, D gene, CDR3 protein, CDR3 DNA. D genes are given only for firm matches. The size of a clone is reported for some rows only, either as once, few or many, or as a class for expanded clones.

v_call: TRBV5-1
j_call: TRBJ2-1
clone_size: NA
d_call: NA
cdr3_aa: CASRPAGRIRNEQFF
cdr3_nt: TGCGCCAGCAGGCCCGCGGGTAGGATAAGAAATGAGCAGTTCTTC

v_call: TRBV6-5
j_call: TRBJ1-1
clone_size: NA
d_call: TRBD1
cdr3_aa: CASTYIQGGGTEAFF
cdr3_nt: TGTGCCAGTACTTACATACAGGGGGGCGGCACTGAAGCTTTCTTT

v_call: TRBV6-5
j_call: TRBJ1-3
clone_size: NA
d_call: TRBD1
cdr3_aa: CASSPMTGDGNTIYF
cdr3_nt: TGTGCCAGCAGTCCGATGACAGGGGATGGAAACACCATATATTTT

v_call: TRBV6-5
j_call: TRBJ2-7
clone_size: NA
d_call: NA
cdr3_aa: CASSYAGSYEQYF
cdr3_nt: TGTGCCAGCAGTTACGCAGGGTCCTACGAGCAGTACTTC

v_call: TRBV20-1
j_call: TRBJ1-1
clone_size: NA
d_call: NA
cdr3_aa: CSASLVNTEAFF
cdr3_nt: TGCAGTGCTAGTTTAGTGAACACTGAAGCTTTCTTT

v_call: TRBV29-1
j_call: TRBJ2-2
clone_size: NA
d_call: NA
cdr3_aa: CSVDGLNTGELFF
cdr3_nt: TGCAGCGTTGATGGACTGAACACCGGGGAGCTGTTTTTT

v_call: TRBV9
j_call: TRBJ2-7
clone_size: once
d_call: NA
cdr3_aa: CASSGGGAGNYEQYF
cdr3_nt: TGTGCCAGCAGCGGTGGAGGGGCGGGCAATTACGAGCAGTACTTC

v_call: TRBV6-5
j_call: TRBJ2-3
clone_size: NA
d_call: NA
cdr3_aa: CASSLRGNTDTQYF
cdr3_nt: TGTGCCAGCAGTCTCCGGGGAAACACAGATACGCAGTATTTT

v_call: TRBV6-2/TRBV6-3
j_call: TRBJ2-3
clone_size: NA
d_call: TRBD2
cdr3_aa: CASSHNSGGGTDAQYF
cdr3_nt: TGTGCCAGCAGTCACAATAGCGGGGGCGGCACAGATGCGCAGTATTTT

v_call: TRBV7-2
j_call: TRBJ2-3
clone_size: NA
d_call: NA
cdr3_aa: CASSPSGGTDTQYF
cdr3_nt: TGTGCCAGCAGCCCGTCGGGGGGCACAGATACGCAGTATTTT

v_call: TRBV10-2
j_call: TRBJ1-6
clone_size: NA
d_call: NA
cdr3_aa: CASRQSSYNSPLHF
cdr3_nt: TGCGCCAGCCGACAGAGCTCCTATAATTCACCCCTCCACTTT

v_call: TRBV5-1
j_call: TRBJ1-1
clone_size: NA
d_call: NA
cdr3_aa: CASSLTKQGNTEAFF
cdr3_nt: TGCGCCAGCAGCCTAACTAAACAGGGTAACACTGAAGCTTTCTTT

v_call: TRBV19
j_call: TRBJ1-6
clone_size: NA
d_call: TRBD1
cdr3_aa: CASSPHTGVFNSPLHF
cdr3_nt: TGTGCCAGTAGTCCCCATACAGGGGTGTTTAATTCACCCCTCCACTTT

v_call: TRBV30
j_call: TRBJ2-1
clone_size: NA
d_call: NA
cdr3_aa: CAWSVPGVSYNEQFF
cdr3_nt: TGTGCCTGGAGTGTACCGGGGGTTTCCTACAATGAGCAGTTCTTC

v_call: TRBV5-5
j_call: TRBJ1-3
clone_size: NA
d_call: NA
cdr3_aa: CASSFVDTILVNTIYF
cdr3_nt: TGTGCCAGCAGCTTTGTTGACACCATCCTTGTGAACACCATATATTTT

v_call: TRBV7-9
j_call: TRBJ1-3
clone_size: NA
d_call: TRBD1
cdr3_aa: CASSSNIRQGGGNTIYF
cdr3_nt: TGTGCCAGCAGCTCCAACATTAGACAGGGCGGAGGAAACACCATATATTTT

v_call: TRBV9
j_call: TRBJ2-5
clone_size: NA
d_call: TRBD2
cdr3_aa: CASSAGGGWYQETQYF
cdr3_nt: TGTGCCAGCAGCGCAGGCGGGGGTTGGTACCAAGAGACCCAGTACTTC

v_call: TRBV4-1
j_call: TRBJ2-3
clone_size: NA
d_call: TRBD1
cdr3_aa: CASSQEDRVGTDTQYF
cdr3_nt: TGCGCCAGCAGCCAAGAGGACAGGGTTGGCACAGATACGCAGTATTTT

v_call: TRBV5-1
j_call: TRBJ2-2
clone_size: NA
d_call: TRBD1
cdr3_aa: CASSPTGDVNTGELFF
cdr3_nt: TGCGCCAGCAGCCCGACAGGGGACGTTAACACCGGGGAGCTGTTTTTT

v_call: TRBV10-3
j_call: TRBJ2-5
clone_size: NA
d_call: TRBD2
cdr3_aa: CAISVTSGGLAETQYF
cdr3_nt: TGTGCCATCAGTGTGACTAGCGGGGGCCTTGCAGAGACCCAGTACTTC

v_call: TRBV7-6
j_call: TRBJ1-1
clone_size: NA
d_call: TRBD1
cdr3_aa: CASSLRQGNTEAFF
cdr3_nt: TGTGCCAGCAGCCTGCGACAGGGTAACACTGAAGCTTTCTTT

v_call: TRBV19
j_call: TRBJ1-5
clone_size: NA
d_call: NA
cdr3_aa: CASSLRLGGSNQPQHF
cdr3_nt: TGTGCCAGTAGTCTCCGTCTCGGGGGGTCCAATCAGCCCCAGCATTTT

v_call: TRBV9
j_call: TRBJ1-4
clone_size: NA
d_call: NA
cdr3_aa: CASSPGGATNEKLFF
cdr3_nt: TGTGCCAGCAGCCCCGGCGGTGCAACTAATGAAAAACTGTTTTTT

v_call: TRBV5-8
j_call: TRBJ1-1
clone_size: NA
d_call: NA
cdr3_aa: CASSPRQAAFF
cdr3_nt: TGTGCCAGCAGTCCGAGACAAGCAGCTTTCTTT

v_call: TRBV4-1
j_call: TRBJ2-7
clone_size: few
d_call: TRBD1
cdr3_aa: CASSPGQGPSYEQYF
cdr3_nt: TGCGCCAGCAGCCCCGGACAGGGTCCTTCCTACGAGCAGTACTTC

v_call: TRBV12-5
j_call: TRBJ1-1
clone_size: NA
d_call: NA
cdr3_aa: CASGLDGWTEAFF
cdr3_nt: TGTGCTAGTGGTTTGGACGGGTGGACTGAAGCTTTCTTT

v_call: TRBV14
j_call: TRBJ1-3
clone_size: NA
d_call: NA
cdr3_aa: CASSQVGGLDTIYF
cdr3_nt: TGTGCCAGCAGCCAAGTGGGAGGTTTGGACACCATATATTTT

v_call: TRBV11-2
j_call: TRBJ2-3
clone_size: NA
d_call: NA
cdr3_aa: CASSLVQGTSTDTQYF
cdr3_nt: TGTGCCAGCAGCTTAGTCCAGGGAACTAGCACAGATACGCAGTATTTT

v_call: TRBV3-1/TRBV3-2
j_call: TRBJ2-7
clone_size: NA
d_call: NA
cdr3_aa: CASSQEVAGTYEQYF
cdr3_nt: TGTGCCAGCAGCCAAGAAGTGGCGGGGACCTACGAGCAGTACTTC

v_call: TRBV9
j_call: TRBJ1-5
clone_size: NA
d_call: TRBD1
cdr3_aa: CASSPPRDRDYSNQPQHF
cdr3_nt: TGTGCCAGCAGCCCACCTAGGGACAGAGATTATAGCAATCAGCCCCAGCATTTT

v_call: TRBV1
j_call: TRBJ2-5
clone_size: NA
d_call: NA
cdr3_aa: CTSSQGAGGYQETQYF
cdr3_nt: TGCACCAGCAGCCAAGGGGCCGGGGGTTACCAAGAGACCCAGTACTTC

v_call: TRBV11-3
j_call: TRBJ1-5
clone_size: once
d_call: TRBD1
cdr3_aa: CASSLGCPQGVSNQPQHF
cdr3_nt: TGTGCCAGCAGCTTAGGGTGCCCCCAGGGGGTTAGCAATCAGCCCCAGCATTTT

v_call: TRBV5-3
j_call: TRBJ2-7
clone_size: NA
d_call: TRBD1
cdr3_aa: CARSNRQGPGYEQYF
cdr3_nt: TGTGCCAGAAGCAACAGACAGGGCCCAGGGTACGAGCAGTACTTC

v_call: TRBV27
j_call: TRBJ2-2
clone_size: NA
d_call: NA
cdr3_aa: CASSLFTYTGELFF
cdr3_nt: TGTGCCAGCAGTTTATTTACATACACCGGGGAGCTGTTTTTT

v_call: TRBV7-9
j_call: TRBJ1-4
clone_size: NA
d_call: NA
cdr3_aa: CASSLGSSSPYEKLFF
cdr3_nt: TGTGCCAGCAGCTTAGGTAGTAGTTCGCCCTATGAAAAACTGTTTTTT

v_call: TRBV7-2
j_call: TRBJ1-5
clone_size: NA
d_call: NA
cdr3_aa: CASSLQTPGNQPQHF
cdr3_nt: TGTGCCAGCAGCTTACAAACGCCGGGCAATCAGCCCCAGCATTTT

v_call: TRBV7-6
j_call: TRBJ2-1
clone_size: once
d_call: TRBD2
cdr3_aa: CASSPWTSGGTYNEQFF
cdr3_nt: TGTGCCAGCAGCCCCTGGACTAGCGGGGGGACCTACAATGAGCAGTTCTTC

v_call: TRBV9
j_call: TRBJ2-2
clone_size: NA
d_call: NA
cdr3_aa: CASSFSRQVTGELFF
cdr3_nt: TGTGCCAGCAGCTTCTCCAGGCAGGTGACCGGGGAGCTGTTTTTT

v_call: TRBV7-6
j_call: TRBJ2-5
clone_size: once
d_call: NA
cdr3_aa: CASSSRGGGWETQYF
cdr3_nt: TGTGCCAGCAGCTCCCGAGGGGGGGGCTGGGAGACCCAGTACTTC

v_call: TRBV3-1/TRBV3-2
j_call: TRBJ2-5
clone_size: once
d_call: TRBD2
cdr3_aa: CASSNGPGGRETQYF
cdr3_nt: TGTGCCAGCAGCAACGGTCCGGGGGGGCGGGAGACCCAGTACTTC

v_call: TRBV9
j_call: TRBJ2-7
clone_size: NA
d_call: TRBD2
cdr3_aa: CASSVEPSGGAGEQYF
cdr3_nt: TGTGCCAGCAGCGTAGAACCTAGCGGGGGGGCCGGTGAGCAGTACTTC

v_call: TRBV3-1/TRBV3-2
j_call: TRBJ1-3
clone_size: NA
d_call: TRBD1
cdr3_aa: CASSQNTGDRNTIYF
cdr3_nt: TGTGCCAGCAGCCAGAATACAGGGGATAGAAACACCATATATTTT

v_call: TRBV5-1
j_call: TRBJ2-4
clone_size: NA
d_call: NA
cdr3_aa: CASSLEARQAAKNIQYF
cdr3_nt: TGCGCCAGCAGCTTGGAGGCTCGCCAGGCAGCCAAAAACATTCAGTACTTC

v_call: TRBV6-5
j_call: TRBJ1-5
clone_size: NA
d_call: NA
cdr3_aa: CASTPGLNQPQHF
cdr3_nt: TGTGCCAGCACCCCAGGGCTCAATCAGCCCCAGCATTTT

v_call: TRBV9
j_call: TRBJ2-3
clone_size: NA
d_call: NA
cdr3_aa: CASSVLHSTDTQYF
cdr3_nt: TGTGCCAGCAGCGTCCTTCACTCCACAGATACGCAGTATTTT

v_call: TRBV24-1
j_call: TRBJ2-5
clone_size: NA
d_call: TRBD2
cdr3_aa: CATQRGFQETQYF
cdr3_nt: TGTGCCACGCAGCGGGGGTTCCAGGAGACCCAGTACTTC

v_call: TRBV7-9
j_call: TRBJ2-1
clone_size: NA
d_call: NA
cdr3_aa: CASSHTVELAYNEQFF
cdr3_nt: TGTGCCAGCAGCCATACCGTCGAGCTTGCATACAATGAGCAGTTCTTC

v_call: TRBV10-3
j_call: TRBJ2-1
clone_size: NA
d_call: NA
cdr3_aa: CAISEYMEGSSYNEQFF
cdr3_nt: TGTGCCATCAGTGAGTATATGGAGGGGAGCTCCTACAATGAGCAGTTCTTC

v_call: TRBV28
j_call: TRBJ1-5
clone_size: NA
d_call: NA
cdr3_aa: CAAKSVVNQPQHF
cdr3_nt: TGTGCCGCCAAGAGCGTGGTCAATCAGCCCCAGCATTTT

v_call: TRBV6-6
j_call: TRBJ2-2
clone_size: NA
d_call: TRBD2
cdr3_aa: CASSQTSANTGELFF
cdr3_nt: TGTGCCAGCAGTCAGACTAGCGCGAACACCGGGGAGCTGTTTTTT

v_call: TRBV28
j_call: TRBJ1-1
clone_size: NA
d_call: TRBD1
cdr3_aa: CASSTTNRGSEAFF
cdr3_nt: TGTGCCAGCAGCACTACAAACAGGGGGTCTGAAGCTTTCTTT

v_call: TRBV5-5
j_call: TRBJ1-1
clone_size: NA
d_call: NA
cdr3_aa: CASSRWGGSMDTEAFF
cdr3_nt: TGTGCCAGCAGCCGGTGGGGTGGGAGTATGGACACTGAAGCTTTCTTT

v_call: TRBV30
j_call: TRBJ2-2
clone_size: NA
d_call: TRBD1
cdr3_aa: CAWGTGGHGELFF
cdr3_nt: TGTGCCTGGGGGACAGGGGGCCACGGGGAGCTGTTTTTT